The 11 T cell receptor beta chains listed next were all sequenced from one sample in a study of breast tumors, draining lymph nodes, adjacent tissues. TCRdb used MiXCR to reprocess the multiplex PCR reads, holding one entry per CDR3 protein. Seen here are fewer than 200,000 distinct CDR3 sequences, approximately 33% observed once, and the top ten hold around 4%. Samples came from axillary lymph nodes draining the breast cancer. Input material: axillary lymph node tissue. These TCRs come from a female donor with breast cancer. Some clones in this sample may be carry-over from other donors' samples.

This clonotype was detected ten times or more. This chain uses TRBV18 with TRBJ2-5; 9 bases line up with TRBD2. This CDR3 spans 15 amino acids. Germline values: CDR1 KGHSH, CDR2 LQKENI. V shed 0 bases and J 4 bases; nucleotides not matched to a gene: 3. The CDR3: CASSPPGLAIETQYF. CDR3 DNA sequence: TGTGCCAGCTCACCACCGGGACTAGCTATAGAGACCCAGTACTTC.

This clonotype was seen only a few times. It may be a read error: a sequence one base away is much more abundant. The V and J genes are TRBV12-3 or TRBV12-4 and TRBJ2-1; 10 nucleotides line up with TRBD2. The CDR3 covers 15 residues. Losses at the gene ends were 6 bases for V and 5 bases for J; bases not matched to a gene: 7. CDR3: CASRSSGRADNEQFF. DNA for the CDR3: TGTGCCAGCAGAAGCAGCGGGAGGGCCGACAATGAGCAGTTCTTC.

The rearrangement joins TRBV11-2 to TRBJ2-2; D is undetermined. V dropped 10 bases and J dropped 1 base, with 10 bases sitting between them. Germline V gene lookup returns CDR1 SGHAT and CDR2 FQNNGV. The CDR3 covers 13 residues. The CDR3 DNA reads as TGTGCCACAACCATCAGGAACACCGGGGAGCTGTTTTTT. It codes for CATTIRNTGELFF.

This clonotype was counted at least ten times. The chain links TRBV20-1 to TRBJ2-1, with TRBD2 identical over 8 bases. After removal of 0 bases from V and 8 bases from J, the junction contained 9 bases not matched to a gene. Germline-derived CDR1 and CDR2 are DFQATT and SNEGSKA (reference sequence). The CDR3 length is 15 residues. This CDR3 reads CSARDPGGRVDEQFF. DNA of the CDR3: TGCAGTGCTAGAGATCCGGGGGGGCGGGTCGATGAGCAGTTCTTC.

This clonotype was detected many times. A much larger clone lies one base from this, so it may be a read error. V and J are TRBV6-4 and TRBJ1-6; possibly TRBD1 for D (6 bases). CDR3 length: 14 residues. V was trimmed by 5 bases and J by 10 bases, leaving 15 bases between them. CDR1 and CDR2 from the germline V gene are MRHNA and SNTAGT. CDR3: CASSHTGRGSPLHF. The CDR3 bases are TGTGCCAGCAGTCATACAGGGCGGGGGTCACCCCTCCACTTT.

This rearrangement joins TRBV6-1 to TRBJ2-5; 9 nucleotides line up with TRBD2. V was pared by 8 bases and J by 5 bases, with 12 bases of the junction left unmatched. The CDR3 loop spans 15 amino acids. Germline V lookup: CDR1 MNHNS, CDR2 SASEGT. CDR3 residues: CASQLAGLGAETQYF. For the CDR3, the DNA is TGTGCCAGCCAGCTAGCGGGATTGGGGGCGGAGACCCAGTACTTC.

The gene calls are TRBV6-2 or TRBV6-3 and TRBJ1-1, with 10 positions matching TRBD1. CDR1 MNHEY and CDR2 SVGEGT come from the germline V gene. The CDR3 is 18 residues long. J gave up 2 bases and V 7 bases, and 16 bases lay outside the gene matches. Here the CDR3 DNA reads TGTGCCAGCACCCCGGGACAGGGGCCATCCCTTATTAACACTGAAGCTTTCTTT. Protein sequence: CASTPGQGPSLINTEAFF.

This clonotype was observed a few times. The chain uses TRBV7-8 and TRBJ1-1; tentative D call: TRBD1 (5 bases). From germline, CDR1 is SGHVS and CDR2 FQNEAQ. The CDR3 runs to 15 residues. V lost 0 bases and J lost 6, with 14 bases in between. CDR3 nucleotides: TGTGCCAGCAGCTTAGCGCTAGGGCAGGGACCTGAAGCTTTCTTT. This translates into CASSLALGQGPEAFF.

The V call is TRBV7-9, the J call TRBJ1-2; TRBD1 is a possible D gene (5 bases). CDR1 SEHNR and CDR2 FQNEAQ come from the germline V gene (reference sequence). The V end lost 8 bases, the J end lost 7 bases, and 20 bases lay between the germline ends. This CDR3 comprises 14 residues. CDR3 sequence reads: CASLKAGPKGGYTF. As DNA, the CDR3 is TGTGCCAGCCTGAAGGCAGGGCCAAAGGGTGGCTACACCTTC.

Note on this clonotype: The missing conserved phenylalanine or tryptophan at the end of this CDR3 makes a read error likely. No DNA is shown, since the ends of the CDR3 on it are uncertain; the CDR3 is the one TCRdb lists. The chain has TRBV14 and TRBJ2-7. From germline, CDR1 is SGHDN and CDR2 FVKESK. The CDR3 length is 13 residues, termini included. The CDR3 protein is CASSPRRLYEQCS.

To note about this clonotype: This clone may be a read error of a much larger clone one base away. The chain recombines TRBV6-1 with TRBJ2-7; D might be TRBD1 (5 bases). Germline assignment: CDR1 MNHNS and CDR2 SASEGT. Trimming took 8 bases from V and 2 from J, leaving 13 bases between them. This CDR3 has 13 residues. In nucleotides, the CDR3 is TGTGCCAGCGCATGGGGCCTAACCTACGAGCAGTACTTC. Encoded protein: CASAWGLTYEQYF.